This section outlines one T cell receptor beta chain sequence together with its context. This specimen belongs to a study of control samples from healthy donors and cancer patients. Sequencing used immunoSEQ multiplex PCR; TCRdb keeps in-frame clones, though not all of them. The data contain 60,000 to 75,000 clones, around 87% of them singletons. The TCR originated in a woman aged 45-65 years with head and neck cancer. The sequenced material came from PBMCs.

The CDR3 nucleotides are TGTGCCTCCACAGGGGGCTATGGCTACACCTTC. Translation: CASTGGYGYTF. This rearrangement joins TRBV6-5 to TRBJ1-2; 8 bases map to TRBD1. J lost 4 bases, V lost 11 bases, and 3 bases had no gene match. Per the germline V gene, CDR1 is MNHEY and CDR2 is SVGAGI. The length of the CDR3 is 11 residues.